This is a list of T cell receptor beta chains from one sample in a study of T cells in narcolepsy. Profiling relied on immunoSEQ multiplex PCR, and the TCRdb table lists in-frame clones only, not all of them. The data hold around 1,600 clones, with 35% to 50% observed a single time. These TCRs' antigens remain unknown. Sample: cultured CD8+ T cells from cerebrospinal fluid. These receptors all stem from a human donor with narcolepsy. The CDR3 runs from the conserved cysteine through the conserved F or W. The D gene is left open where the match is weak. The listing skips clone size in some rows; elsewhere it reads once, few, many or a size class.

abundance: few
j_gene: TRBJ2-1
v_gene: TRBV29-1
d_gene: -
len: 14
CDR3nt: TGCAGCGTTCATTGGACTGTCTCCTACAATGAGCAGTTCTTC
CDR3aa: CSVHWTVSYNEQFF

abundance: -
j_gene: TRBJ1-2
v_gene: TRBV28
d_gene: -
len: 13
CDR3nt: TGTGCCAGCAGTTCTACACTGGCGGGTGGCTACACCTTC
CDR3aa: CASSSTLAGGYTF

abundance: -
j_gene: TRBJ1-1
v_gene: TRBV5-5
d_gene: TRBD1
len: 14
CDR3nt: TGTGCCAGCAGCTGGGGACAGGGGGCCGGTGAAGCTTTCTTT
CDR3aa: CASSWGQGAGEAFF

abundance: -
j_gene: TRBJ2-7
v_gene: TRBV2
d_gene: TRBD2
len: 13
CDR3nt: TGTGCCAGCATAGCGGGGGCGACCTACGAGCAGTACTTC
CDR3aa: CASIAGATYEQYF

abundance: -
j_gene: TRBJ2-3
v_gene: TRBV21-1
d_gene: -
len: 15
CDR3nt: TGTGCCAGCAGTAGCACTGTAGTCATGCAAGATACGCAGTATTTT
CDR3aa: CASSSTVVMQDTQYF

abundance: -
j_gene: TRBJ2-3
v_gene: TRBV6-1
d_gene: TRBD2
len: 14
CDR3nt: TGTGCCAGCAGTACGGGACTAGTCACAGATACGCAGTATTTT
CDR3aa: CASSTGLVTDTQYF

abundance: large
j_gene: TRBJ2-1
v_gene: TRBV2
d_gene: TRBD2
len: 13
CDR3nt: TGTGCCAGCAGTAATAGCGGGGGGGAATGGCAGTTCTTC
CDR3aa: CASSNSGGEWQFF

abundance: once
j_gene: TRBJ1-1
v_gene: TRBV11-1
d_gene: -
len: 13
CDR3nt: TGTGCCAGCAGCCTCGACAGTTACACTGAAGCTTTCTTT
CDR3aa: CASSLDSYTEAFF

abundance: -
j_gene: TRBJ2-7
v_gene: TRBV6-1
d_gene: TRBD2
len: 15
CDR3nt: TGTGCCAGCAGTGCCAGCGGGGGGACCTCCTACGAGCAGTACTTC
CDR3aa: CASSASGGTSYEQYF

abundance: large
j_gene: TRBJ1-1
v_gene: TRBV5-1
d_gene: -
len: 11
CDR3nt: TGCGCCAGCAGCTATGGAACTGAAGCTTTCTTT
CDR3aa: CASSYGTEAFF

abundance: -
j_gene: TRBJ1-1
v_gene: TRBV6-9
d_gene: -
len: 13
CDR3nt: TGTGCCAGCAGTTACTTGCCGGGGTCTGAAGCTTTCTTT
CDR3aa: CASSYLPGSEAFF

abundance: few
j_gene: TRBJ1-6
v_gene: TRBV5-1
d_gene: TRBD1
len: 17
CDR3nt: TGCGCCAGCAGCTTGAACCGGGACAGGGAGACCAATTCACCCCTCCACTTT
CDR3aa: CASSLNRDRETNSPLHF